This note documents a single T cell receptor (beta chain) sequence. What it recognizes is unknown. Researchers ran the PCR with 60 Vbeta and 13 Jbeta primers. TCRdb keeps only in-frame clones here, not all; method: immunoSEQ multiplex PCR. Among 100,000 to 150,000 clones, more than 65% were seen once, and the ten largest hold about 12%. This record comes from a study of cytomegalovirus exposure and HLA in healthy donors. Study-wide context: In an early release, HLA-typed donors contributed roughly 85 million unique TCR sequences.

Study results and caveats: Further analysis was carried out later, and it showed several of the most significant clusters appearing linked to common viral pathogens.

The TCR originated in a woman aged 60-75 years in good health and CMV-seropositive. The specimen was PBMCs.

The CDR3 bases are TGTGCCAGCAGCTGGGCCGGACAGCCAGATACGCAGTATTTT. The encoded protein is CASSWAGQPDTQYF. V usage is TRBV7-2 and J usage is TRBJ2-3; TRBD1 might be the D (6 bases). The CDR3 has 14 residues. Germline CDR1 and CDR2: SGHTA and FQGNSA. Trimming cost V 4 bases and J 4 bases, with 12 bases left between them.